The subject of this entry is one TCR beta chain. Its antigen is still unknown. Clones were read by immunoSEQ multiplex PCR, and TCRdb kept only the in-frame ones, dropping some. The sample lists 43,000 or so clones; 92% were seen once. The source of the sample is a study of cytomegalovirus exposure and HLA in healthy donors. Study background: The approximately 110 validation repertoires, a later analysis reported, used the same platform as the 666 repertoires from the first cohort.

Regarding the study as a whole: Confirmation was obtained in vitro that a few CMV-associated chains are specific for CMV antigens. Reports described diagnosis of cytomegalovirus status by the classifier as highly specific and sensitive. Most TCR sequences were uncommon, yet certain public TCRs appeared in many donors.

J gave up 6 bases and V 4 bases, and 8 bases lay outside the gene matches. The germline CDR1 and CDR2 sequences are SGHRS and YFSETQ. This CDR3 is 14 amino acids long. The clonotype comes from a man between 18 and 35 years old in good health and CMV-seronegative. The sequenced sample was PBMCs. This rearrangement joins TRBV5-1 to TRBJ2-3; the match to TRBD1 covers 7 bases. CDR3 nucleotide sequence: TGCGCCAGCAGCACCTACAGGGGCCCGGATACGCAGTATTTT. Its protein product is CASSTYRGPDTQYF.